Listed here are 22 T cell receptor beta chains from one sample, sequenced in a study of OX40 agonist ivuxolimab in advanced cancers. The protocol used for the library was the immunoSEQ multiplex PCR assay. This immuneACCESS table, as held by TCRdb, lists in-frame sequences with V and J called but not all clones. Of the missing ones, under half trace to an unresolved V gene in checked studies; the others have no known cause. In this sample the table shows about 160,000 clones, 90% to 95% of which occur a single time. The ten largest clones represent 0.3% to 0.35% of the sample. This material consisted of CD4+ or CD8+ T cells sorted from blood, taken in a trial of the OX40 agonist ivuxolimab. These receptors were obtained from an adult with an advanced solid tumor such as melanoma, head and neck, liver or kidney cancer.

The chain couples TRBV9 to TRBJ1-4, with D tentatively TRBD1 (6 bases). CDR3 length: 15 amino acids. Trimming removed 1 base from V and 2 bases from J, with 9 bases in between. Per the germline V gene, CDR1 is SGDLS and CDR2 is YYNGEE. The CDR3 DNA follows: TGTGCCAGCAGCGTACAGGGGTCCACTAATGAAAAACTGTTTTTT. As protein: CASSVQGSTNEKLFF.

V gene TRBV14 combines with J gene TRBJ2-5; D is uncertain. The V gene lost 3 bases and the J gene lost 4 bases, with 12 bases spanning the gap. The CDR3 length is 14 residues. Germline V gives CDR1 SGHDN, CDR2 FVKESK. The DNA for the CDR3 is TGTGCCAGCAGCCACAAAATGGTCGGAGAGACCCAGTACTTC. It codes for CASSHKMVGETQYF.

On this clone: Other DNA sequences within the sample encode an identical CDR3. This chain links TRBV27 with TRBJ2-2; the D gene is possibly TRBD2 (5 bases). This CDR3 is built from 15 residues. CDR1 is MNHEY, CDR2 SMNVEV, per germline (reference sequence). V lost 3 bases and J lost 2, with 10 bases in between. The DNA of the CDR3 is TGTGCCAGCAGTTTCAGGCTAGCTAACACCGGGGAGCTGTTTTTT. It codes for CASSFRLANTGELFF.

This chain links TRBV11-3 with TRBJ2-5; tentatively, D is TRBD1 (7 bases). The germline V gene encodes CDR1 SGHNT and CDR2 YENEEA. The CDR3 length is 13 residues. With 5 bases removed from V and 7 bases from J, the gap between germline ends came to 14 bases. This CDR3 is CASSPEQGGTQYF. CDR3 in DNA: TGTGCCAGCAGCCCCGAGCAGGGGGGGACCCAGTACTTC. Complete variable domain (other parts from reference TRBV11-3 and TRBJ2-5): EAGVVQSPRYKIIEKKQPVAFWCNPISGHNTLYWYLQNLGQGPELLIRYENEEAVDDSQLPKDRFSAERLKGVDSTLKIQPAELGDSAVYLCASSPEQGGTQYFGPGTRLLVL.

The V and J genes are TRBV4-3 and TRBJ2-7; D unresolved. CDR1 is LGHNA, CDR2 YSLEER, per germline. The V gene lost 0 bases and the J gene lost 1 base, with 7 bases spanning the gap. The CDR3 length is 14 residues. The CDR3 DNA is TGCGCCAGCAGCCAAGAACCGACGTCCTACGAGCAGTACTTC. Amino acids: CASSQEPTSYEQYF.

The chain combines TRBV4-3 with TRBJ1-2; D ambiguous. The CDR3 runs 16 residues. V was cut by 0 bases and J by 2 bases, with 13 bases left in between. Germline V lookup: CDR1 LGHNA, CDR2 YSLEER. CDR3 protein: CASSQDHRGDNYGYTF. The CDR3 nucleotides read TGCGCCAGCAGCCAAGATCATCGGGGTGACAACTATGGCTACACCTTC.

The chain links TRBV27 to TRBJ1-5; D gene unclear. The V gene lost 2 bases and the J gene lost 5 bases, with 4 bases spanning the gap. There are 12 residues in the CDR3. Germline-derived CDR1 and CDR2 are MNHEY and SMNVEV (reference sequence). CDR3 residues: CASSLRDQPQHF. The DNA of the CDR3 is TGTGCCAGCAGTTTACGGGATCAGCCCCAGCATTTT.

CDR3 residues: CASTGQTHEYF. In DNA form, the CDR3 reads TGTGCCAGCACAGGACAGACTCATGAGTACTTC. J is TRBJ2-7 and V is TRBV2, with D tentatively TRBD1 (6 bases). The CDR3 contains 11 residues. Germline assignment: CDR1 SNHLY and CDR2 FYNNEI. Trimming stripped 7 bases from V and 11 bases from J, with 15 bases between.

The chain recombines TRBV5-4 with TRBJ2-7; D uncertain. The CDR3 length is 16 residues. V lost 0 bases, J lost 0 bases, and 13 bases lay in between. CDR1 is SGHNT, CDR2 YYREEE, per germline (reference sequence). The CDR3: CASSLARQSGSYEQYF. The CDR3 DNA reads as TGTGCCAGCAGCTTGGCCCGGCAGTCGGGCTCCTACGAGCAGTACTTC.

This chain uses TRBV7-9 with TRBJ2-5; TRBD1 aligns across 9 bases. Germline trimming cut 5 bases from V and 2 bases from J; bases unmatched to any gene: 6. The CDR3 sequence is 15 residues long. CDR1 and CDR2 from the germline V gene are SEHNR and FQNEAQ (reference sequence). The CDR3 loop is CASSVMGQGQETQYF. In DNA form, the CDR3 reads TGTGCCAGCAGCGTAATGGGACAGGGACAAGAGACCCAGTACTTC. Supplemented by reference TRBV7-9 and TRBJ2-5, the full variable domain reads DTGVSQNPRHKITKRGQNVTFRCDPISEHNRLYWYRQTLGQGPEFLTYFQNEAQLEKSRLLSDRFSAERPKGSFSTLEIQRTEQGDSAMYLCASSVMGQGQETQYFGPGTRLLVL.

This chain uses TRBV27 with TRBJ2-5, with D perhaps TRBD2 (7 bases). The CDR3 is 15 amino acids. Germline CDR1 MNHEY, CDR2 SMNVEV (reference sequence). Trimming took 4 bases from V and 2 from J, leaving 14 bases between them. The CDR3 loop is CASSSAGAAQETQYF. As DNA, the CDR3 is TGTGCCAGCAGTTCCGCGGGGGCCGCTCAAGAGACCCAGTACTTC.

The V call is TRBV5-4, the J call TRBJ2-6; maybe TRBD2 (5 bases). Trimming cost V 6 bases and J 1 base, with 20 bases left between them. Per germline, CDR1 SGHNT and CDR2 YYREEE (reference sequence). The CDR3 contains 18 residues. The CDR3 protein is CASNYGRGSGSGANVLTF. The CDR3 DNA sequence: TGTGCCAGCAACTATGGACGGGGATCGGGGTCTGGGGCCAACGTCCTGACTTTC.

V is TRBV6-1 and J is TRBJ2-2, with 7 bases that match TRBD2. The CDR3 covers 15 residues. Germline V CDR1 and CDR2: MNHNS, SASEGT. V lost 5 bases and J lost 0; bases outside the gene matches: 3. This CDR3 is CASSSGAANTGELFF. CDR3 coding DNA: TGTGCCAGCAGTAGCGGGGCCGCGAACACCGGGGAGCTGTTTTTT.

The CDR3: CASSSITSGSREQYF. CDR3 nucleotides: TGTGCCAGCAGTTCGATAACTAGCGGGAGTAGGGAGCAGTACTTC. The V call is TRBV6-5, the J call TRBJ2-7; TRBD2 matches 11 bases. The CDR3 has 15 residues. The V segment lost 4 bases and the J segment 7 bases; nucleotides outside the gene matches: 9. CDR1 MNHEY and CDR2 SVGAGI come from the germline V gene.

The V and J genes are TRBV7-8 and TRBJ1-1; TRBD1 matches at 9 bases. Germline CDR1 SGHVS, CDR2 FQNEAQ. V lost 5 bases and J lost 0; bases outside the gene matches: 10. CDR3 length equals 17 residues. The CDR3 DNA reads TGTGCCAGCAGCCCACCGAGGACAGGGGTTTTGAACACTGAAGCTTTCTTT. Translation gives CASSPPRTGVLNTEAFF.

This clone turned up a few times. This sequence joins TRBV7-3 and TRBJ2-7; perhaps TRBD2 as D (5 bases). V lost 3 bases to trimming and J lost 0 bases, with 9 bases between them. CDR3 size: 14 residues. In germline, CDR1 is SGHTA, CDR2 FQGTGA. CDR3 nucleotide sequence: TGTGCCAGCAGCTTTGCGGGTTCCTCCTACGAGCAGTACTTC. It is translated as CASSFAGSSYEQYF.

The rearrangement links TRBV20-1 to TRBJ1-2; no clear D. CDR3 size: 11 residues. CDR1 DFQATT and CDR2 SNEGSKA come from the germline V gene (reference sequence). Trimming cost V 0 bases and J 8 bases, with 7 bases left between them. The CDR3 DNA is TGCAGTGCTAGAGAAAACGGCGGCTACACCTTC. Translating it yields CSARENGGYTF.

The V call is TRBV30, the J call TRBJ1-6; 7 bases are shared with TRBD1. V gave up 3 bases and J gave up 9 bases; unmatched junction bases: 8. The V gene's germline CDR1 is GTSNPN and CDR2 SVGIG (reference sequence). CDR3 size: 14 residues. CDR3: CAWRGEGASSPLHF. Written as DNA, the CDR3 is TGTGCCTGGAGGGGGGAGGGGGCTTCTTCACCCCTCCACTTT.

The J gene is TRBJ2-7, the V gene TRBV5-4, with D unclear. The CDR3 length is 14 residues. In germline, CDR1 is SGHNT, CDR2 YYREEE (reference sequence). Trimming cost V 2 bases and J 0 bases, with 9 bases left between them. The CDR3 is CASSLRAVSYEQYF. In DNA, the CDR3 is TGTGCCAGCAGCTTAAGGGCAGTCTCCTACGAGCAGTACTTC. The full variable domain, in which reference TRBV5-4 and TRBJ2-7 provide the parts outside the CDR3, is ETGVTQSPTHLIKTRGQQVTLRCSSQSGHNTVSWYQQALGQGPQFIFQYYREEENGRGNFPPRFSGLQFPNYSSELNVNALELDDSALYLCASSLRAVSYEQYFGPGTRLTVT.

The J gene is TRBJ2-1, the V gene TRBV5-4, with a weak D call TRBD2 (6 bases). V lost 3 bases to trimming and J lost 5 bases, with 12 bases between them. The CDR3 runs 14 residues. CDR1 is SGHNT, CDR2 YYREEE, per germline (reference sequence). The CDR3 DNA sequence: TGTGCCAGCAGCTCCCGGGACTCAGACAATGAGCAGTTCTTC. Translation gives CASSSRDSDNEQFF.

This chain uses TRBV28 with TRBJ1-1; a possible D gene is TRBD1 (5 bases). The CDR3 sequence is 13 residues long. The V gene lost 0 bases and the J gene lost 10 bases, with 12 bases spanning the gap. Germline V gene sequence: CDR1 MDHEN, CDR2 SYDVKM. In nucleotides, the CDR3 is TGTGCCAGCAGTTTATGGGTAGAGAGGGGAGCTTTCTTT. It translates to CASSLWVERGAFF.

Here the CDR3 DNA reads TGTGCCAGCAGCTTAGGTCGCACAGATACGCAGTATTTT. This encodes CASSLGRTDTQYF. This chain joins TRBV11-3 and TRBJ2-3, with D unclear. The CDR3 consists of 13 residues. The V end was cut by 1 base, the J end by 1 base, with 3 bases between. Germline lookup yields CDR1 SGHNT and CDR2 YENEEA. The whole variable domain, remainder taken from reference TRBV11-3 and TRBJ2-3, is EAGVVQSPRYKIIEKKQPVAFWCNPISGHNTLYWYLQNLGQGPELLIRYENEEAVDDSQLPKDRFSAERLKGVDSTLKIQPAELGDSAVYLCASSLGRTDTQYFGPGTRLTVL.